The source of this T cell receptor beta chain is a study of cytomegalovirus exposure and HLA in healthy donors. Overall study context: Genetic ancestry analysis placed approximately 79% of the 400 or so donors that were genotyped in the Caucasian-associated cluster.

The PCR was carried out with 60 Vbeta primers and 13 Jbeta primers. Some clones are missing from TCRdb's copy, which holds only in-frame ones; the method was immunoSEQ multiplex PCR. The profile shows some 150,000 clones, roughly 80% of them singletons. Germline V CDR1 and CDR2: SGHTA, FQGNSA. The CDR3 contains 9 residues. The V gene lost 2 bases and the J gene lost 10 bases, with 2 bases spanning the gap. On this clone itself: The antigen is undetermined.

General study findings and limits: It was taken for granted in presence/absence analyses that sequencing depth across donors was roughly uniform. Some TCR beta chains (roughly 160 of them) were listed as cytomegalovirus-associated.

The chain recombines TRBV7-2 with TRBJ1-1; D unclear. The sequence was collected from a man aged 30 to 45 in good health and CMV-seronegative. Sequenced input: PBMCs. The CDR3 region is CASSLRAFF. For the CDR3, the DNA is TGTGCCAGCAGCTTACGAGCTTTCTTT.